The present T cell receptor (beta chain) was sequenced within a study of read filtering for tumor transcriptome and immune sequencing. Overall study: IR-seq gave about 3.5 to 11 million TCR reads per sample; RNA-seq gave about 75 to 1,300.

At the time of active disease, bone marrow was collected from every patient. This clonotype came up many times. The library was built from 400 ng RNA with molecular barcoded adaptors for alpha/delta and beta/gamma chains. TCRdb reanalysed the reads using MiXCR and keeps one entry per CDR3 protein. The sample includes roughly 130,000 distinct CDR3 sequences, over 10% of them seen just once. This CDR3 has 15 residues. Germline CDR1 is SQVTM and CDR2 is ANQGSEA. V was clipped by 7 bases and J by 5 bases, with 21 bases between them. Material for sequencing was a population of CD138-negative cells sorted from bone marrow. The receptor was derived from a donor aged 40 or older with multiple myeloma. This rearrangement joins TRBV29-1 to TRBJ2-1; possible D gene TRBD1, 6 bases. The DNA for the CDR3 is TGCAGCGCCCGGGGACACCTAAACAACCACAATGAGCAGTTCTTC. Encoded protein: CSARGHLNNHNEQFF.